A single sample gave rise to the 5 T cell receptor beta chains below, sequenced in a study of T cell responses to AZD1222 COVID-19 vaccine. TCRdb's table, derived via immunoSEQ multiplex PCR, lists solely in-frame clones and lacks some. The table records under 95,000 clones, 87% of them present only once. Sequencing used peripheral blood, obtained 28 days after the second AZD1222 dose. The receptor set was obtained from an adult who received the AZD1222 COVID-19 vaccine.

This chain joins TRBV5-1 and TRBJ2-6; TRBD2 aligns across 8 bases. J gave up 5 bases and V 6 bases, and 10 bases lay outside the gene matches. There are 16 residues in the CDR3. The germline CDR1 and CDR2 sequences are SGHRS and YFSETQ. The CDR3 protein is CASTSEAGARANVLTF. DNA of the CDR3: TGCGCCAGCACCTCCGAAGCGGGGGCTAGGGCCAACGTCCTGACTTTC.

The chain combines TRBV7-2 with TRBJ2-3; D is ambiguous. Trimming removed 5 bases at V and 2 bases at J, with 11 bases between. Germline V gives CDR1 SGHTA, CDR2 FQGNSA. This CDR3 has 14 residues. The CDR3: CASSQRSFTDTQYF. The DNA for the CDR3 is TGTGCCAGCAGCCAACGATCCTTCACAGATACGCAGTATTTT.

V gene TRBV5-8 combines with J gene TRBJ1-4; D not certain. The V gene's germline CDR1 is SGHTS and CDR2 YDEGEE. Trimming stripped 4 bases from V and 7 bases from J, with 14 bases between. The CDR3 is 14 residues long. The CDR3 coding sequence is TGTGCCAGCAGCCCCCTATCATGGGGTGAAAAACTGTTTTTT. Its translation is CASSPLSWGEKLFF.

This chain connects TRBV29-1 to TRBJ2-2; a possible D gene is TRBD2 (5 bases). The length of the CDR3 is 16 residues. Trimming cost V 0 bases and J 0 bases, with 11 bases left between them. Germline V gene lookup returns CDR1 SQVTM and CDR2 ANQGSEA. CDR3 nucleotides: TGCAGCGTTGAAGATTACGGGAAACCGAACACCGGGGAGCTGTTTTTT. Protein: CSVEDYGKPNTGELFF.

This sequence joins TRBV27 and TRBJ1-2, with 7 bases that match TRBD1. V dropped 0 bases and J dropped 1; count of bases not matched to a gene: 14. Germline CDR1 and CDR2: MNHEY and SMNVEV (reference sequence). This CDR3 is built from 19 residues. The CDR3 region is CASSLSAPSTGVINYGYTF. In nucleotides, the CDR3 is TGTGCCAGCAGTTTATCCGCGCCAAGCACAGGGGTAATTAACTATGGCTACACCTTC.